This T cell receptor beta chain is from a study of vaccination and CD4 T cells after COVID-19. Treatment reported: 10-day PBMC culture with coronavirus spike peptide pools or control peptides (ViraFEST assay). Before the COVID-19 pandemic (2011-2018), CD4+ T cells were obtained from the unexposed donor. The germline V gene has CDR1 MNHEY and CDR2 SVGEGT. V lost 2 bases, J lost 3 bases, and 14 bases lay in between. This CDR3 is built from 16 residues. Cultured CD4+ T-cell DNA underwent Oncomine TCR Beta short-read sequencing. TCRdb called the PCR reads again in MiXCR, with one record for every CDR3 protein. The repertoire holds about 8,100 distinct CDR3 sequences, under 60% seen once, with approximately 13% in the top ten. A note on this clonotype: As yet, its antigen is unknown.

This TCR came from a human donor in good health. The chain links TRBV6-2 or TRBV6-3 to TRBJ2-1; D ambiguous. Specimen: CD4+ T cells from blood, cultured in vitro. Written as DNA, the CDR3 is TGTGCCAGCAGTTACCAAGAGGCCGGGTACTACAATGAGCAGTTCTTC. Amino acids: CASSYQEAGYYNEQFF.